These 5 T cell receptor beta chains were sequenced from one sample in a study of blood T cells in healthy people across ages (dated by TCRdb to the mid-2010s). Library method: 5' RACE. These reads were obtained on an Illumina HiSeq 2500. The second PCR ran for about 6 to 12 cycles and used a J-beta primer mix along with a sample-barcoded 5' primer. TCRdb passed the public sequencing reads through fastp at Q25 and MiXCR, retaining productive beta sequences. All rows with the same CDR3 protein become a single entry with the most common DNA and genes. This sample has 1,100,000 or so distinct CDR3 sequences in its table, and under 55% of those were observed once. The ten largest account for over 15% of the sample. The sample was blood. These receptors came from a woman aged 60 to 75 in good health.

A single count supports this clonotype. This chain links TRBV27 with TRBJ2-7; D is unresolved. This CDR3 has 15 residues. Trimming removed 4 bases at V and 0 bases at J, with 13 bases between. Germline V gene data show CDR1 as MNHEY and CDR2 as SMNVEV (reference sequence). The CDR3 reads CASSSLETFSYEQYF. As DNA, the CDR3 is TGTGCCAGCAGTTCGTTAGAAACATTCTCCTACGAGCAGTACTTC.

This clonotype was picked up one time. Being one base from a much bigger clone, this may be a read error. The chain employs TRBV12-3 or TRBV12-4 and TRBJ2-7, with D possibly TRBD1 on 5 matching bases. Trimming took off 5 bases at V and 3 bases at J, with 11 bases between the two ends. The CDR3 is 13 amino acids. CDR3: CASSPDTIYEQYF. The CDR3 nucleotides read TGTGCCAGCAGTCCGGACACAATCTACGAGCAGTACTTC.

With respect to this clonotype: A junction end diverges from the germline sequence, so it may reflect a read error. The V and J genes are TRBV6-5 and TRBJ1-1, with a possible D match to TRBD1 (6 bases). Germline-derived CDR1 and CDR2 are MNHEY and SVGAGI. The CDR3 runs 15 residues. The CDR3 DNA reads TGTGCCAGCAGTAACTCTGGGACACTAAGCACTGAAGCTTTCTTT. Translating it yields CASSNSGTLSTEAFF.

The chain employs TRBV27 and TRBJ2-7, with D perhaps being TRBD1 or TRBD2 (5 bases each). This CDR3 is built from 15 residues. The germline gives CDR1 MNHEY, CDR2 SMNVEV (reference sequence). Trimming stripped 4 bases from V and 2 bases from J, with 15 bases between. CDR3 loop: CASSSPGTPTYEQYF. The CDR3 coding sequence is TGTGCCAGCAGTTCCCCCGGGACCCCCACCTACGAGCAGTACTTC.

In its sample, this clonotype was seen a few times. The chain employs TRBV20-1 and TRBJ2-7; D may be TRBD2 (6 bases). Trimming removed 2 bases at V and 1 base at J, with 9 bases between. CDR3 length: 13 amino acids. Germline CDR1 DFQATT, CDR2 SNEGSKA (reference sequence). DNA of the CDR3: TGCAGTGCTAGAAAGACTAGGTCCTACGAGCAGTACTTC. It specifies CSARKTRSYEQYF.